This TCR beta chain came from a study of OX40 agonist ivuxolimab in advanced cancers. Assay used: immunoSEQ multiplex PCR; TCRdb lists only in-frame clones, some missing. This table holds about 36,000 clones, roughly 69% found once. Study findings and constraints: Some of the nonresponding patients also showed low levels of normalized T-cell clonal expansion.

As to this clone: Its antigen is unknown.

The source material was CD4+ or CD8+ T cells sorted from blood, sampled in a trial of the OX40 agonist ivuxolimab. This sequence originates from an adult with an advanced solid tumor such as melanoma, head and neck, liver or kidney cancer.

This chain's CDR3 is CASSQRTENYEQYV. The DNA for the CDR3 is TGCGCCAGCAGCCAGAGGACCGAGAACTACGAGCAGTACGTC. The chain has TRBV4-1 and TRBJ2-7, with no clear D. Germline V lookup: CDR1 MGHRA, CDR2 YSYEKL. This CDR3 has 14 residues. Trimming shortened V by 3 bases and J by 3 bases, and 12 bases separated the two germline ends.